This T cell receptor beta chain came from a study of blood T cell repertoires in COVID-19 (dated by TCRdb to 2020 to 2021). Concerning the study at large: Samples from collaborators originated in the United States, Italy and Spain and spanned both the acute and convalescent phases of COVID-19. The sample metadata nearly always contained a de-identified subject ID, COVID-19 status, age in years and sex. The material from the prospective study consisted of cDNA or gDNA derived from T cells, B-cell-depleted T cells, or PBMCs. The samples were drawn from the first 160 participants of the ongoing ImmuneRACE study and from some 1,300 subjects provided by 6 global collaborators. The dataset comprised deeply sampled blood TCRbeta repertoires from subjects exposed to, actively infected with, or recovered from COVID-19. Where HLA class I and class II types were available, the types were taken from metadata supplied by the sample provider, not from assay-based typing. The repertoires were made available in a free public database intended to serve as a resource for research on the immune response to SARS-CoV-2.

What the authors observed across the whole study: Clinical and demographic metadata were provided uncurated, with the amount varying by source and participant.

The germline V gene specifies KGHSH as CDR1 and LQKENI as CDR2. The junction shows trimming of 3 bases on V and 0 bases on J, plus 12 bases between the germline ends. The CDR3, cysteine through phenylalanine, is 16 amino acids long. Only the CDR3 portion is preserved as DNA: 48 bases, with reading frame beginning at the first base. The collaborating institutions used their own protocols to collect whole blood in K2EDTA tubes. For TCRbeta analysis, collaborator samples were shipped as frozen whole blood, as isolated PBMCs, or as DNA extracted from either sample type. TCRbeta CDR3 regions were amplified from genomic DNA by means of the immunoSEQ Assay, a bias-controlled multiplex PCR. The authors processed their data as follows. The number of nucleated cells in each sample was estimated from the amplification of reference gene primers within the assay. Sequence reads were collapsed and filtered to measure the absolute abundance of every unique TCRbeta CDR3 rearrangement. For each sample, productive Simpson clonality was calculated by taking the square root of Simpson's diversity index across productive rearrangements. Imported from immuneACCESS, the table was reduced by TCRdb to in-frame sequences with V and J called. These copies leave out some clones; in studies compared against another copy, an unresolved V gene accounts for under half, and the cause of the remainder is not known. V, J and clone size are taken as reported in that table, and D and trimming were inferred from the DNA itself. A total of 55,000 to 95,000 clones appear in this sample, roughly 79% of them only once. Around 20% of the sample is taken by the ten largest.

About this clone itself: Its specific antigen is unknown. No base quality information exists; no much larger clone differs at one position.

Sequencing was performed on peripheral blood. This sequence was found in a woman aged 70-85 years with acute or convalescent COVID-19. In this chain, TRBV18 is recombined with TRBJ2-1; TRBD1 is possibly the D segment (6 matching bases). The CDR3 here reads CASSPTRGSSYNEQFF. At the DNA level, the sequence is TGTGCCAGCTCACCTACTAGGGGGAGCTCCTACAATGAGCAGTTCTTC. Here the CDR3 is joined to the reference TRBV18 and TRBJ2-1 genes, and the full variable domain is: NAGVMQNPRHLVRRRGQEARLRCSPMKGHSHVYWYRQLPEEGLKFMVYLQKENIIDESGMPKERFSAEFPKEGPSILRIQQVVRGDSAAYFCASSPTRGSSYNEQFFGPGTRLTVL.